The sequence of this TCR beta chain was determined in a study of neurological immune-mediated disorders. Study outcomes and limitations: There was no clinical or MRI feature that showed an association with the multiple sclerosis repertoire cluster. When repertoires were grouped phylogenetically, those of 18 of 34 multiple sclerosis patients fell into one related-CDR3 cluster, a possible signature.

MiXCR was run by TCRdb on the 5' RACE reads, yielding one entry per CDR3 protein. The data hold over 45,000 distinct CDR3 sequences, with approximately 2.8% observed a single time. There are many counts of this clonotype. As yet, its antigen is unknown. The unsorted libraries originated from 2 million PBMCs that had been stored at -80 C. The CDR3 totals 15 residues. Per the germline V gene, CDR1 is SGHRS and CDR2 is YFSETQ. V was clipped by 3 bases and J by 0 bases, with 7 bases between them. The sequence was collected from a woman aged 50 to 60 with multiple sclerosis. Sequencing used PBMCs. This sequence joins TRBV5-1 and TRBJ2-6; no definite D call. CDR3 protein: CASSSQSSGANVLTF. Written as DNA, the CDR3 is TGCGCCAGCAGCTCCCAGAGCTCTGGGGCCAACGTCCTGACTTTC.